Listed here are 3 T cell receptor beta chains from one sample, sequenced in a study of cytomegalovirus exposure and HLA in healthy donors. PCR amplification relied on 60 Vbeta primers (plus 13 Jbeta primers). Profiling relied on immunoSEQ multiplex PCR, and the TCRdb table lists in-frame clones only, not all of them. The sample gives around 180,000 clones, less than 85% of which show up once; around 5.7% is in the top ten. The sample comprised PBMCs. The receptors were sampled from a man aged 40-55 years in good health and CMV-seronegative.

V and J are TRBV6-5 and TRBJ1-5; TRBD1 is a possible D gene (5 bases). Germline-derived CDR1 and CDR2 are MNHEY and SVGAGI. The CDR3 is 16 amino acids. The V end lost 2 bases, the J end lost 7 bases, and 18 bases lay between the germline ends. This chain's CDR3 is CASSYTFGGMQQPQHF. The CDR3 DNA reads as TGTGCCAGCAGTTACACGTTCGGGGGGATGCAGCAGCCCCAGCATTTT.

CDR3 sequence reads: CASSLEGTGGNSPLHF. In DNA, the CDR3 is TGTGCCAGCAGCTTGGAAGGCACAGGAGGGAATTCACCCCTCCACTTT. The V gene is TRBV5-6, the J gene TRBJ1-6; D might be TRBD1 (5 bases). The CDR3 consists of 16 residues. Germline loops: CDR1 SGHDT, CDR2 YYEEEE. V was shortened by 0 bases and J by 7 bases, with 14 bases between the two germline ends.

The chain employs TRBV18 and TRBJ1-2, with 9 bases lining up with TRBD1. V dropped 3 bases and J dropped 7; count of bases not matched to a gene: 9. CDR3 length: 15 residues. Germline lookup yields CDR1 KGHSH and CDR2 LQKENI. In nucleotides, the CDR3 is TGTGCCAGCTCACCGGGGGGACAGGGCCCGTTTGGCTACACCTTC. Translation gives CASSPGGQGPFGYTF.